This entry lists 15 T cell receptor beta chains sequenced from one sample in a study of T cell responses to AZD1222 COVID-19 vaccine. Sequenced by immunoSEQ multiplex PCR; TCRdb stores in-frame clones only, minus some. This table holds around 150,000 clones, 91% found once. This sample comprised peripheral blood, obtained 28 days after the second AZD1222 dose. All receptors derive from an adult who received the AZD1222 COVID-19 vaccine.

The CDR3 loop reads CASSQHRQGLYGYTF. CDR3 bases: TGTGCCAGCAGCCAACACCGACAGGGTCTTTATGGCTACACCTTC. The chain links TRBV3-1 (or the pseudogene TRBV3-2) to TRBJ1-2, with 7 nucleotides matching TRBD1. The CDR3 totals 15 residues. Germline CDR1 is LGHDT and CDR2 is YNNKEL (reference sequence). The ends lost 2 bases at V and 5 bases at J; junction bases unmatched: 8.

This chain connects TRBV18 to TRBJ1-4, with D maybe TRBD1 (6 bases). The CDR3 runs 15 residues. Germline assignment: CDR1 KGHSH and CDR2 LQKENI. V was cut by 2 bases and J by 6 bases, with 13 bases left in between. This chain's CDR3 is CASSPRTGRDEKLFF. The CDR3 DNA sequence: TGTGCCAGCTCACCAAGAACAGGGAGGGATGAAAAACTGTTTTTT.

The chain links TRBV3-1 (or the pseudogene TRBV3-2) to TRBJ1-3, with D possibly TRBD1 on 5 matching bases. V dropped 1 base and J dropped 2 bases, with 15 bases sitting between them. The CDR3 extends over 17 amino acids. Germline CDR1 and CDR2: LGHDT and YNNKEL (reference sequence). CDR3 nucleotides: TGTGCCAGCAGCCAAGTTCCAGGGAACGAAGCTGGAAACACCATATATTTT. Residues: CASSQVPGNEAGNTIYF.

The rearrangement links TRBV7-9 to TRBJ2-5; D call uncertain. Trimming took 0 bases from V and 9 from J, leaving 17 bases between them. The CDR3 contains 15 residues. The germline V gene encodes CDR1 SEHNR and CDR2 FQNEAQ (reference sequence). The CDR3: CASSLARSSLRAQYF. In nucleotides, the CDR3 is TGTGCCAGCAGCTTAGCGAGGTCTTCTCTCCGCGCCCAGTACTTC.

The chain uses TRBV19 and TRBJ2-3; no firm D call. Trimming took 3 bases from V and 2 from J, leaving 12 bases between them. Germline V gene lookup returns CDR1 LNHDA and CDR2 SQIVND (reference sequence). The CDR3 has 15 residues. CDR3 DNA: TGTGCCAGTAGTATTCTACCAACCAACACAGATACGCAGTATTTT. Translating it yields CASSILPTNTDTQYF.

The rearrangement links TRBV9 to TRBJ1-4; weak D call: TRBD1 (6 bases). Germline assignment: CDR1 SGDLS and CDR2 YYNGEE. The CDR3 loop spans 15 amino acids. V lost 4 bases and J lost 3, with 13 bases in between. The CDR3 bases are TGTGCCAGCAGCCTTAGGGGGATGTCTAATGAAAAACTGTTTTTT. This encodes CASSLRGMSNEKLFF. The full variable domain, rest sourced from reference TRBV9 and TRBJ1-4, is DSGVTQTPKHLITATGQRVTLRCSPRSGDLSVYWYQQSLDQGLQFLIQYYNGEERAKGNILERFSAQQFPDLHSELNLSSLELGDSALYFCASSLRGMSNEKLFFGSGTQLSVL.

This clone has just one count. V and J are TRBV14 and TRBJ2-2, with D perhaps given as TRBD1 or TRBD2 (5 bases each). CDR3 size: 16 residues. Trimming took off 0 bases at V and 1 base at J, with 9 bases between the two ends. Germline V lookup: CDR1 SGHDN, CDR2 FVKESK. CDR3 amino acids: CASSQDRDLNTGELFF. The CDR3 DNA is TGTGCCAGCAGCCAAGATAGGGACCTGAACACCGGGGAGCTGTTTTTT. Supplemented by reference TRBV14 and TRBJ2-2, the full variable domain reads EAGVTQFPSHSVIEKGQTVTLRCDPISGHDNLYWYRRVMGKEIKFLLHFVKESKQDESGMPNNRFLAERTGGTYSTLKVQPAELEDSGVYFCASSQDRDLNTGELFFGEGSRLTVL.

This rearrangement joins TRBV4-2 to TRBJ2-1, with D perhaps TRBD2 (5 bases). This CDR3 has 18 residues. The V end lost 1 base, the J end lost 0 bases, and 16 bases lay between the germline ends. In germline, CDR1 is LGHNA, CDR2 YNFKEQ. CDR3 sequence (DNA): TGTGCCAGCAGCCAAGTGATCTTCGCGGGTGGCTCCTACAATGAGCAGTTCTTC. It is translated as CASSQVIFAGGSYNEQFF.

The chain uses TRBV6-1 and TRBJ2-7; TRBD2 is a possible D gene (6 bases). CDR3 size: 15 residues. The germline CDR1 and CDR2 sequences are MNHNS and SASEGT. V was pared by 3 bases and J by 0 bases, with 12 bases between. CDR3 in DNA: TGTGCCAGCAGTGAGCTCGGGACTCTCTCCTACGAGCAGTACTTC. The encoded protein is CASSELGTLSYEQYF.

This clone was counted a single time. This chain connects TRBV12-1 to TRBJ1-5; TRBD1, as called in the table, went unchecked against the DNA. TRBV12-1 is a known pseudogene. This CDR3 has 15 residues. CDR3 nucleotide sequence: TGTGCCAGCAGCTTTAGGACAGCCTTCAATCAGCCCCAGCATTTT. Translating gives CASSFRTAFNQPQHF.

This clone has more than one count but fewer than ten. The chain has TRBV19 and TRBJ2-7; 8 nucleotides line up with TRBD1. This CDR3 region has 14 residues. The germline CDR1 and CDR2 sequences are LNHDA and SQIVND (reference sequence). The J segment lost 1 base and the V segment lost 6 bases, leaving 5 bases of the junction unmatched. The CDR3 DNA reads TGTGCCAGTAGAACGAACAGGGGGTCCTACGAGCAGTACTTC. Its protein product is CASRTNRGSYEQYF.

Only a few counts were recorded for this clone. V gene TRBV27 combines with J gene TRBJ2-5; D is unresolved. The CDR3 contains 14 residues. CDR1 is MNHEY and CDR2 is SMNVEV in the germline V gene (reference sequence). The V gene lost 1 base and the J gene lost 5 bases, with 11 bases spanning the gap. CDR3 in DNA: TGTGCCAGCAGTTTATACGGGTCTGGGGAGACCCAGTACTTC. Protein sequence: CASSLYGSGETQYF.

In the case of this clone: Other DNA sequences in this sample translate to the same CDR3. The chain carries TRBV4-2 and TRBJ1-2, with 8 bases identical to TRBD1. The CDR3 covers 16 residues. Trimming took 1 base from V and 3 from J; bases not matched to a gene: 7. CDR1 is LGHNA and CDR2 is YNFKEQ in the germline V gene. CDR3 protein: CASSQVGLQGDYGYTF. CDR3 DNA: TGTGCCAGCAGCCAAGTGGGGTTACAGGGGGACTATGGCTACACCTTC.

This rearrangement joins TRBV6-5 to TRBJ1-6, with 9 bases matching TRBD1. The CDR3 runs to 14 residues. The germline gives CDR1 MNHEY, CDR2 SVGAGI. Unmatched junction bases numbered 7, after V lost 6 bases and J lost 10 bases. CDR3 sequence: CASRDGQGWSPLHF. The CDR3 coding sequence is TGTGCCAGCAGGGACGGACAGGGGTGGTCACCCCTCCACTTT.

CDR3 loop: CASSPVGAGPTRSGNTIYF. The CDR3 nucleotides read TGTGCCAGCAGTCCAGTGGGGGCAGGTCCAACTCGCTCTGGAAACACCATATATTTT. The V gene is TRBV7-4, the J gene TRBJ1-3; maybe TRBD1 (6 bases). The V end lost 6 bases, the J end lost 0 bases, and 24 bases lay between the germline ends. The CDR3 length is 19 residues. Germline lookup yields CDR1 SGHVT and CDR2 SQSDAQ.